The clone carrying this TCR beta chain was observed a few times. The sample comes from a study of blood T cell repertoires in COVID-19. This CDR3 spans 18 amino acids. Germline V gene sequence: CDR1 LGHDT, CDR2 YNNKEL (reference sequence). With V trimmed by 1 base and J by 7 bases, 7 bases remained unmatched. As handled by the study authors: Estimation of nucleated cell counts relied on the amplification of reference gene primers. Generated by immunoSEQ multiplex PCR, the TCRdb table keeps only in-frame clones and is missing some. V, J and clone size are those of that table, while D and trimming were read from the DNA. The profile shows 150,000 to 200,000 clones, roughly three quarters of them singletons.

This TCR came from a man aged 55 to 70 with active or convalescent COVID-19. The sample consisted of peripheral blood. The J gene is TRBJ2-2, the V gene TRBV3-1 (or the pseudogene TRBV3-2); TRBD2 agrees at 15 bases. This CDR3 reads CASSQGVGTSGRFGELFF. Here the CDR3 DNA reads TGTGCCAGCAGCCAAGGAGTCGGGACTAGCGGGAGGTTCGGGGAGCTGTTTTTT.